The entry below gives a single TCR beta chain sequence along with its context. This sample stems from a study of OX40 agonist ivuxolimab in advanced cancers. The data were produced by immunoSEQ multiplex PCR, yet TCRdb's version contains in-frame clones alone and is incomplete. The data hold approximately 52,000 clones, with roughly 85% observed a single time. The CDR3 consists of 16 residues. Trimming took off 3 bases at V and 6 bases at J, with 15 bases between the two ends. Germline CDR1 is KGHSH and CDR2 is LQKENI. The chain combines TRBV18 with TRBJ1-6; tentative D call: TRBD1 (5 bases). The sample consisted of CD4+ or CD8+ T cells sorted from blood, taken in a trial of the OX40 agonist ivuxolimab. This clonotype was sampled from an adult with an advanced solid tumor such as melanoma, head and neck, liver or kidney cancer. In DNA form, the CDR3 reads TGTGCCAGCTCACCCGGGGCAGGACCGTCTAATTCACCCCTCCACTTT. As protein: CASSPGAGPSNSPLHF.